This TCR beta chain was profiled in a study of identical twins. A few counts support this clonotype. TCRdb ran MiXCR on the 5' RACE reads and lists one entry per CDR3 protein. The repertoire has just over 500,000 distinct CDR3 sequences, less than 25% of them found once; the top ten carry about 0.91%. CDR1 is DFQATT, CDR2 SNEGSKA, per germline (reference sequence). This CDR3 has 17 amino acids. The V and J ends lost 2 bases and 5 bases, in that order; junction bases with no gene match: 9. The same data also went into a second study, on T cells expressing NK-cell markers.

The specimen was CD4+ T cells sorted from blood. V usage is TRBV20-1 and J usage is TRBJ2-2, with 12 nucleotides matching TRBD2. The origin of this receptor is a woman aged 18-29 years in good health. The CDR3 DNA reads TGCAGTGCTAGAATATTCTCACTAGCGGGAGGAACCGGGGAGCTGTTTTTT. Translating gives CSARIFSLAGGTGELFF.